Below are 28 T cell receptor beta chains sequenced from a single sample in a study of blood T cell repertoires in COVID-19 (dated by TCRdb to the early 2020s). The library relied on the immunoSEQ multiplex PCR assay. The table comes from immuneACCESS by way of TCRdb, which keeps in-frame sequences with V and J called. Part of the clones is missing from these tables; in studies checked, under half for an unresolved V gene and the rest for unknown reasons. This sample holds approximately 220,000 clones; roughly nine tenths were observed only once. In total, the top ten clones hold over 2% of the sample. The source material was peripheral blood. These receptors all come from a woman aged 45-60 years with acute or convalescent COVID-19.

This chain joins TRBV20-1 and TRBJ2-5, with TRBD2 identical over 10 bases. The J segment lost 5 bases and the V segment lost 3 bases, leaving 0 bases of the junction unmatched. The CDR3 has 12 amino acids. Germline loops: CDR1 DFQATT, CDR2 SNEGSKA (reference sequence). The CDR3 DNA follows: TGCAGTGCTAGTAGCGGGGGGGAGACCCAGTACTTC. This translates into CSASSGGETQYF.

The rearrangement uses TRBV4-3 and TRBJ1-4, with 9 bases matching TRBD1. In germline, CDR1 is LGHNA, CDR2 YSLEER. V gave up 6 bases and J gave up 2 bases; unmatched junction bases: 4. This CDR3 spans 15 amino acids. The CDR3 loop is CASSYGTGTNEKLFF. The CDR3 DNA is TGCGCCAGCAGTTACGGGACAGGGACTAATGAAAAACTGTTTTTT.

The CDR3 DNA follows: TGTGCCAGCAGGGACAACCAGGGATTCTACGAGCAGTACTTC. Protein product: CASRDNQGFYEQYF. The chain uses TRBV25-1 and TRBJ2-7, with a tentative D call TRBD1 (5 bases). Trimming shortened V by 6 bases and J by 3 bases, and 15 bases separated the two germline ends. Germline V gene sequence: CDR1 MGHDK, CDR2 SYGVNS. The CDR3 has 14 residues.

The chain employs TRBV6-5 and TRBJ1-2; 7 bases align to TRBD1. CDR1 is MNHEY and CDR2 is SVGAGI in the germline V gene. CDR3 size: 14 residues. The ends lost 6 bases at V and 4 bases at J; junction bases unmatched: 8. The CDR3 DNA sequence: TGTGCCAGCAGCCGGAGGACAGGTCTCTATGGCTACACCTTC. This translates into CASSRRTGLYGYTF.

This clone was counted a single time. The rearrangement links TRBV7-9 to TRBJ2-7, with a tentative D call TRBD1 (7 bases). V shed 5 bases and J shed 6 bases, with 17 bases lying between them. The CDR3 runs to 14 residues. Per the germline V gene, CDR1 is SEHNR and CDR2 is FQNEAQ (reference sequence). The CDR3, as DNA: TGTGCCAGCAGCCGAACGACAGGGAGGCGCGAGCAGTACTTC. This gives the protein CASSRTTGRREQYF.

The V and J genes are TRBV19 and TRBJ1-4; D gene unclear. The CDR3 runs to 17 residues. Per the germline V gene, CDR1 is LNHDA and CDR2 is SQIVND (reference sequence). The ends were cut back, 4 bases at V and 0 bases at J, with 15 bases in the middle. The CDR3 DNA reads TGTGCCAGTAGTAAGGAGGTAGCCGCTGCAACTAATGAAAAACTGTTTTTT. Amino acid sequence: CASSKEVAAATNEKLFF. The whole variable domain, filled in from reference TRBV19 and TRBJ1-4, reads DGGITQSPKYLFRKEGQNVTLSCEQNLNHDAMYWYRQDPGQGLRLIYYSQIVNDFQKGDIAEGYSVSREKKESFPLTVTSAQKNPTAFYLCASSKEVAAATNEKLFFGSGTQLSVL.

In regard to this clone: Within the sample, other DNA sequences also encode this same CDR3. The CDR3 nucleotides are TGTGCCAGCAGCGTAGTCGCGGGGGCCTACAATGAGCAGTTCTTC. Translation gives CASSVVAGAYNEQFF. The V and J genes are TRBV9 and TRBJ2-1; TRBD2 matches 7 bases. Germline V gene lookup returns CDR1 SGDLS and CDR2 YYNGEE. V lost 0 bases and J lost 2; bases outside the gene matches: 2. The CDR3 loop spans 15 amino acids.

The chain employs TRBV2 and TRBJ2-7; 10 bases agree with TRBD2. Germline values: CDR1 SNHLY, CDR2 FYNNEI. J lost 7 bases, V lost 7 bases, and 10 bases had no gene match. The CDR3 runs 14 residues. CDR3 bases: TGTGCCAGCATCTGGGCTAGCGGGGGTGAAGAGCAGTACTTC. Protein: CASIWASGGEEQYF.

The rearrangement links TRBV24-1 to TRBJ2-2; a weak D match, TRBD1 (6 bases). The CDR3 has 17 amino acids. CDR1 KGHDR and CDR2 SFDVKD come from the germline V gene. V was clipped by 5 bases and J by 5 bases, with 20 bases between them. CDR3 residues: CATSVGKDSTFTGELFF. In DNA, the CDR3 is TGTGCCACCAGTGTCGGAAAGGACAGCACTTTTACCGGGGAGCTGTTTTTT.

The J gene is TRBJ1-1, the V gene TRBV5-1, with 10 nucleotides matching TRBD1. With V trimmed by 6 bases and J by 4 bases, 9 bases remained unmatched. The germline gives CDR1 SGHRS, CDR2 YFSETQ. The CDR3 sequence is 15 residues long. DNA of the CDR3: TGCGCCAGCAAGCTGGGGACAGGGGATAGCACTGAAGCTTTCTTT. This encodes CASKLGTGDSTEAFF.

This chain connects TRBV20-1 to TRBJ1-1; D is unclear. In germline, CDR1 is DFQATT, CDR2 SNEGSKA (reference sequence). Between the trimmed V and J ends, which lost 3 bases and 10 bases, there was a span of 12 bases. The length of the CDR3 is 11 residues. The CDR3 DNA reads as TGCAGTGCTAGCCCCGGGGATCGAGCTTTCTTT. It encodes CSASPGDRAFF.

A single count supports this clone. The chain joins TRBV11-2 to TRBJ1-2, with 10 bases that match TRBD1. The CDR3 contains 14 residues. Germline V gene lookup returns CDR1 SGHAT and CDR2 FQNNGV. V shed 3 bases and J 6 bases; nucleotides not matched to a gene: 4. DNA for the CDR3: TGTGCCAGCAGCTTCGACAGGGGGCGTAATGGCTACACCTTC. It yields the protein CASSFDRGRNGYTF.

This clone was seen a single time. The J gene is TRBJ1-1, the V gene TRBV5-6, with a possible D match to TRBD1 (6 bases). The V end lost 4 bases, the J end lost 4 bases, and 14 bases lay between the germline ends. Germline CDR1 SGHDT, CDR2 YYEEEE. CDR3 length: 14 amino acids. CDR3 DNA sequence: TGTGCCAGCAGCCAAATACAGGGTACCACTGAAGCTTTCTTT. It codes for CASSQIQGTTEAFF.

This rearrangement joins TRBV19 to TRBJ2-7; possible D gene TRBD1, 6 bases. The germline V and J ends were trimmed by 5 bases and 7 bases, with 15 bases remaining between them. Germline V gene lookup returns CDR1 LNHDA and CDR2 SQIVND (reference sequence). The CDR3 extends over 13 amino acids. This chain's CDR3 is CASSFQGTGEQYF. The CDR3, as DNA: TGTGCCAGTAGTTTTCAGGGGACGGGGGAGCAGTACTTC.

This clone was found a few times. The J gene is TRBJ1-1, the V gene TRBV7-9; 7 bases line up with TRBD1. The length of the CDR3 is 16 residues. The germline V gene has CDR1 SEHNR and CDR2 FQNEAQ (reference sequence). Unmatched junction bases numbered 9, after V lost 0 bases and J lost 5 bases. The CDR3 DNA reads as TGTGCCAGCAGCTTAGCATTAGACAGGGTAGGGACTGAAGCTTTCTTT. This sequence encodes CASSLALDRVGTEAFF.

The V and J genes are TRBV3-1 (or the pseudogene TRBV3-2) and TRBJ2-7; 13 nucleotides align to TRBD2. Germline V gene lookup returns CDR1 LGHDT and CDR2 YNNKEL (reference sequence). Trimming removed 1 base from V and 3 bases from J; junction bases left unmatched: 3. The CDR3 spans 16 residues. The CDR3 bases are TGTGCCAGCAGCCAAGGAGGACTAGCGGGGGTCTACGAGCAGTACTTC. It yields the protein CASSQGGLAGVYEQYF.

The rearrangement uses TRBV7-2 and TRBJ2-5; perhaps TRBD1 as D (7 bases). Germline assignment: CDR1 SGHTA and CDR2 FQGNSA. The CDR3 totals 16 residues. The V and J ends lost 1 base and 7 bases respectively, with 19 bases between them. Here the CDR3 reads CASSLGTGTAGGTQYF. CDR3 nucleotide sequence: TGTGCCAGCAGCTTAGGGACAGGCACAGCGGGTGGGACCCAGTACTTC. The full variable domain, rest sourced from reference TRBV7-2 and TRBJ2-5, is GAGVSQSPSNKVTEKGKDVELRCDPISGHTALYWYRQSLGQGLEFLIYFQGNSAPDKSGLPSDRFSAERTGGSVSTLTIQRTQQEDSAVYLCASSLGTGTAGGTQYFGPGTRLLVL.

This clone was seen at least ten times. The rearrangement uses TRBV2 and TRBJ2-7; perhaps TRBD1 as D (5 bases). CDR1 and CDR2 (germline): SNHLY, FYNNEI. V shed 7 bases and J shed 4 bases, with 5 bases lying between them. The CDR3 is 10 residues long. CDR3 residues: CASKGYEQYF. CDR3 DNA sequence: TGTGCCAGCAAGGGGTACGAGCAGTACTTC.

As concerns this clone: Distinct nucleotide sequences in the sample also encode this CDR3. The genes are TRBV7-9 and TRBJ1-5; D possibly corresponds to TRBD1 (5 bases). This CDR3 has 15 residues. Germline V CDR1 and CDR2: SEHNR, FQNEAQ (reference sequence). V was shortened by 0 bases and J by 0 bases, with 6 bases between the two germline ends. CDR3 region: CASSLAGGSNQPQHF. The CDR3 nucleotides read TGTGCCAGCAGCTTAGCGGGGGGTAGCAATCAGCCCCAGCATTTT.

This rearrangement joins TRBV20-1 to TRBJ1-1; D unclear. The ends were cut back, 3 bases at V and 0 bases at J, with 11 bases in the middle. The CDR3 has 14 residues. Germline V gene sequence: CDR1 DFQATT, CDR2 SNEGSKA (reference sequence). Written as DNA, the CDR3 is TGCAGTGCTAGTCGTCCCGGGGTGAACACTGAAGCTTTCTTT. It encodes CSASRPGVNTEAFF.

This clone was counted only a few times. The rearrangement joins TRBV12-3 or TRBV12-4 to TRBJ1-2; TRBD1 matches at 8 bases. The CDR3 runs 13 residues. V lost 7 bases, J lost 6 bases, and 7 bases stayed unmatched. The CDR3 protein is CASTSDRVDGYTF. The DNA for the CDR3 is TGTGCCAGCACCTCGGACAGGGTGGATGGCTACACCTTC.

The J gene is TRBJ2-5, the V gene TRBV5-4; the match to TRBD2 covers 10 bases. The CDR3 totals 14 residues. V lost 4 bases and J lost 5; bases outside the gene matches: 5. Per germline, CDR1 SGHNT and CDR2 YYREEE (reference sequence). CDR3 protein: CASSHPGLAETQYF. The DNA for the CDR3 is TGTGCCAGCAGCCATCCGGGACTAGCGGAGACCCAGTACTTC.

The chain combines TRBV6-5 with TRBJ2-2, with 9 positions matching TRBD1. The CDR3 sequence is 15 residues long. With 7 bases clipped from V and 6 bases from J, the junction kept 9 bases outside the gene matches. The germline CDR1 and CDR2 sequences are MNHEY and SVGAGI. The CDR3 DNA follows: TGTGCCAGCAACGGTGAACAGGGGGCCTCCGGGGAGCTGTTTTTT. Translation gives CASNGEQGASGELFF.

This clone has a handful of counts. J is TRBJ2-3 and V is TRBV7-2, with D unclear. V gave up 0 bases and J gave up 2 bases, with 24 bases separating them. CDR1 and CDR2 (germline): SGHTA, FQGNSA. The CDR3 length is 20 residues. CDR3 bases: TGTGCCAGCAGCTTAGCCGCAGGCCACCTCTCGTCTGCGTCCACAGATACGCAGTATTTT. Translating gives CASSLAAGHLSSASTDTQYF.

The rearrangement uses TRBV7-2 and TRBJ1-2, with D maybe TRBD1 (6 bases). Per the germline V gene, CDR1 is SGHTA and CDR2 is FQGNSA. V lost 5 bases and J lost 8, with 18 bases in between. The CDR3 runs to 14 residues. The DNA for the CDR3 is TGTGCCAGCAGCGGATCACAGGGCGTGGGGGGCTACACCTTC. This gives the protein CASSGSQGVGGYTF.

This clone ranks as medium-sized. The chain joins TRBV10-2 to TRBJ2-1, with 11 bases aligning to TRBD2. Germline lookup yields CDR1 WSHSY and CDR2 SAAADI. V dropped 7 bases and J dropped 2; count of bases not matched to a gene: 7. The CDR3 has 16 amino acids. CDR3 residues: CASNLAGGGPYNEQFF. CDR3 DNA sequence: TGCGCCAGCAACCTAGCGGGAGGTGGTCCCTACAATGAGCAGTTCTTC.

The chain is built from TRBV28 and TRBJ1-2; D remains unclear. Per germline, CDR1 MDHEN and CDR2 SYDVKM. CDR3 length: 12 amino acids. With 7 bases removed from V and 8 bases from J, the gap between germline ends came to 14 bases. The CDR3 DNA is TGTGCCAGCACCTCAACCCTCCGGGGCTACACCTTC. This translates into CASTSTLRGYTF.

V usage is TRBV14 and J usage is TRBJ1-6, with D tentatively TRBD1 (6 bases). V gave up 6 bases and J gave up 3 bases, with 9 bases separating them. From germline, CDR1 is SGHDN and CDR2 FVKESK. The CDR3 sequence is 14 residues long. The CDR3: CASSKTGYNSPLHF. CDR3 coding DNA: TGTGCCAGCAGTAAGACAGGCTATAATTCACCCCTCCACTTT.